These 13 T cell receptor beta chains came from one sample sequenced in a study of blood T cell repertoires in COVID-19. Libraries were prepared by immunoSEQ multiplex PCR; TCRdb keeps only in-frame clonotypes and omits some of them. This sample has approximately 220,000 clones; around 87% occur once, and the top ten carry 3% to 4%. The sequencing input was PBMCs or T cells enriched from blood (not recorded which). These TCRs come from a woman under 30 in a cohort exposed to, infected with or recovered from COVID-19 (not recorded which).

The V and J genes are TRBV14 and TRBJ2-7; perhaps TRBD1 as D (5 bases). Trimming left V 3 bases short and J 2 bases short, with 11 bases between. CDR3 length equals 14 residues. Per the germline V gene, CDR1 is SGHDN and CDR2 is FVKESK. CDR3 bases: TGTGCCAGCAGCCAGGACCAGGGTACCTACGAGCAGTACTTC. Its translation: CASSQDQGTYEQYF.

This chain uses TRBV9 with TRBJ1-6, with 8 bases that match TRBD1. This CDR3 spans 15 amino acids. V gave up 3 bases and J gave up 9 bases; unmatched junction bases: 8. Germline CDR1 is SGDLS and CDR2 is YYNGEE. The CDR3 DNA sequence: TGTGCCAGCAGCGCCCGGACAGGGTCTACTTCACCCCTCCACTTT. Amino acid sequence: CASSARTGSTSPLHF.

This chain joins TRBV3-1 (or the pseudogene TRBV3-2) and TRBJ1-1; TRBD1 matches 7 bases. Germline loops: CDR1 LGHDT, CDR2 YNNKEL (reference sequence). The length of the CDR3 is 16 residues. J lost 6 bases, V lost 1 base, and 11 bases had no gene match. The CDR3 DNA reads TGTGCCAGCAGCCAAGGATGGCCTTCTCAGGGGGCTGAAGCTTTCTTT. It codes for CASSQGWPSQGAEAFF.

This clone has just a few counts. The chain combines TRBV7-9 with TRBJ1-5, with D possibly TRBD1 on 6 matching bases. The V gene lost 2 bases and the J gene lost 6 bases, with 14 bases spanning the gap. From germline, CDR1 is SEHNR and CDR2 FQNEAQ (reference sequence). This CDR3 region has 15 residues. The CDR3: CASSLSSGDGQPQHF. The CDR3 DNA reads TGTGCCAGCAGCTTATCATCAGGGGACGGTCAGCCCCAGCATTTT.

The chain uses TRBV14 and TRBJ1-2; D may be TRBD1 (5 bases). From germline, CDR1 is SGHDN and CDR2 FVKESK. This CDR3 is 14 amino acids long. V lost 4 bases to trimming and J lost 2 bases, with 11 bases between them. The CDR3 nucleotides read TGTGCCAGCAGCCTAGGACACTTAAACTATGGCTACACCTTC. Its translation: CASSLGHLNYGYTF.

This clone was seen just once. This chain joins TRBV3-1 (or the pseudogene TRBV3-2) and TRBJ2-7, with D possibly matching TRBD2 (6 bases). The CDR3 spans 13 residues. The germline V gene encodes CDR1 LGHDT and CDR2 YNNKEL (reference sequence). Trimming removed 1 base from V and 11 bases from J, with 15 bases in between. CDR3 sequence (DNA): TGTGCCAGCAGCCAAGGCGGGGACTGGTACAAGTACTTC. Translating it yields CASSQGGDWYKYF.

This clone appeared a single time. This rearrangement joins TRBV19 to TRBJ2-7; TRBD1 aligns across 7 bases. Germline-derived CDR1 and CDR2 are LNHDA and SQIVND (reference sequence). The CDR3 totals 12 residues. J was trimmed by 7 bases and V by 3 bases; bases with no gene match: 3. The CDR3 DNA reads as TGTGCCAGTAGTATGGACAGGAAGGAGCAGTACTTC. As protein: CASSMDRKEQYF.

The chain carries TRBV28 and TRBJ1-5; D may be TRBD1 (6 bases). The CDR3 covers 13 residues. Germline CDR1 reads MDHEN; CDR2 reads SYDVKM. V lost 7 bases to trimming and J lost 6 bases, with 13 bases between them. The CDR3 loop reads CASTTTGSQPQHF. Written as DNA, the CDR3 is TGTGCCAGCACTACGACAGGATCTCAGCCCCAGCATTTT.

The chain has TRBV9 and TRBJ2-1; TRBD2 agrees at 8 bases. V dropped 0 bases and J dropped 8; count of bases not matched to a gene: 10. The CDR3 covers 16 residues. From germline, CDR1 is SGDLS and CDR2 YYNGEE. CDR3 in DNA: TGTGCCAGCAGCGTAGGGGCGGGCGGGAGGTGGGATGAGCAGTTCTTC. It yields the protein CASSVGAGGRWDEQFF.

The chain combines TRBV2 with TRBJ2-5; 10 nucleotides line up with TRBD1. The germline V gene encodes CDR1 SNHLY and CDR2 FYNNEI. Unmatched junction bases numbered 11, after V lost 8 bases and J lost 5 bases. The CDR3 runs 15 residues. CDR3 region: CASSPGQGPRETQYF. The CDR3 DNA reads as TGTGCCAGCTCCCCGGGACAGGGGCCTCGGGAGACCCAGTACTTC.

This chain uses TRBV7-3 with TRBJ2-1, with D tentatively TRBD1 (7 bases). The CDR3 has 15 residues. Germline assignment: CDR1 SGHTA and CDR2 FQGTGA. The ends were cut back, 0 bases at V and 10 bases at J, with 16 bases in the middle. The CDR3 protein is CASSLTLQGGSEQFF. CDR3 nucleotide sequence: TGTGCCAGCAGCTTAACCCTGCAGGGGGGCTCCGAGCAGTTCTTC.

CDR3 residues: CASAGTGGGGGYTF. In DNA, the CDR3 is TGTGCCAGTGCCGGGACAGGGGGAGGAGGGGGCTACACCTTC. The chain combines TRBV27 with TRBJ1-2; 11 positions agree with TRBD1. There are 14 residues in the CDR3. Germline lookup yields CDR1 MNHEY and CDR2 SMNVEV (reference sequence). V gave up 9 bases and J gave up 8 bases; unmatched junction bases: 11.

The rearrangement joins TRBV7-9 to TRBJ2-1, with 7 bases that match TRBD2. Looked up from germline, CDR1 is SEHNR and CDR2 is FQNEAQ (reference sequence). This CDR3 has 15 residues. The ends lost 1 base at V and 8 bases at J; junction bases unmatched: 8. CDR3 bases: TGTGCCAGCAGCTTAGGGGGCGGGAGTGTCTATGAGCAGTTCTTC. As protein: CASSLGGGSVYEQFF.